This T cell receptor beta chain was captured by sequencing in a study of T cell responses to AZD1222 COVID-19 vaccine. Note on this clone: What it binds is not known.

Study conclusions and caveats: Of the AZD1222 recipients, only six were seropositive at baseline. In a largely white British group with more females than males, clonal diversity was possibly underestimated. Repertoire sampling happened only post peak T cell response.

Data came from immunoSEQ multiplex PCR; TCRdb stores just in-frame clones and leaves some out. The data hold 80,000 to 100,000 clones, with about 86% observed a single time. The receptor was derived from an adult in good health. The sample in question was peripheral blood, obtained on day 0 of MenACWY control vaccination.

In DNA, the CDR3 is TGTGCCAGCAGCAAAGGCCCTAGCGGGGGAGAGACCCAGTACTTC. Its protein product is CASSKGPSGGETQYF. The chain is built from TRBV7-3 and TRBJ2-5, with 10 bases matching TRBD2. CDR1 is SGHTA, CDR2 FQGTGA, per germline. CDR3 size: 15 residues. Trimming cost V 5 bases and J 4 bases; bases outside gene matches: 7. The full variable domain, in which reference TRBV7-3 and TRBJ2-5 provide the parts outside the CDR3, is GAGVSQTPSNKVTEKGKYVELRCDPISGHTALYWYRQSLGQGPEFLIYFQGTGAADDSGLPNDRFFAVRPEGSVSTLKIQRTERGDSAVYLCASSKGPSGGETQYFGPGTRLLVL.